These T cell receptor beta chains were read from a single sample in a study of blood T cell repertoires in COVID-19. Here immunoSEQ multiplex PCR was the method, and the copy in TCRdb shows in-frame clones only, minus some. The data show some 170,000 clones, about 91% seen once. The sample taken for sequencing was peripheral blood. Receptor source: a woman aged 50 to 65 with acute or convalescent COVID-19. Each CDR3 is given with its conserved first and last residue. The order of the fields is clone size, D gene, V gene, J gene, CDR3 DNA, CDR3 protein. D genes are given only for firm matches. Not every row has a clone size; where given, it reads once, few, many or a size class.

size: -
D: -
V: TRBV30
J: TRBJ1-6
DNA: TGTGCCTGGACACCAGGGCGCTCCTATAATTCACCCCTCCACTTT
CDR3: CAWTPGRSYNSPLHF

size: -
D: -
V: TRBV11-3
J: TRBJ2-1
DNA: TGTGCCAGCACCCCCCCCGGGGTGCCCTACAATGAGCAGTTCTTC
CDR3: CASTPPGVPYNEQFF

size: -
D: -
V: TRBV7-9
J: TRBJ1-1
DNA: TGTGCCAGCAGCTTAGTAACGGGGGACGCTGAAGCTTTCTTT
CDR3: CASSLVTGDAEAFF

size: -
D: -
V: TRBV5-1
J: TRBJ1-4
DNA: TGCGCCAGCAGTGAACAGGGCCTGGGTGAAAAACTGTTTTTT
CDR3: CASSEQGLGEKLFF

size: -
D: -
V: TRBV5-1
J: TRBJ1-1
DNA: TGCGCCAGCAGCTTGGTCTGGGACAAACCGAACACTGAAGCTTTCTTT
CDR3: CASSLVWDKPNTEAFF

size: -
D: TRBD2
V: TRBV5-6
J: TRBJ2-1
DNA: TGTGCCAGCAGCGTGTCTAGCGGGGGGGCCTATGAGCAGTTCTTC
CDR3: CASSVSSGGAYEQFF

size: once
D: -
V: TRBV7-9
J: TRBJ2-1
DNA: TGTGCCAGCAGCTTAGAACCCTTCGGTGAGCAGTTCTTC
CDR3: CASSLEPFGEQFF

size: -
D: TRBD1
V: TRBV30
J: TRBJ1-1
DNA: TGTGCCTGTGGGACAGCTAAGCTCGGAGCTTTCTTT
CDR3: CACGTAKLGAFF

size: -
D: -
V: TRBV5-6
J: TRBJ2-7
DNA: TGTGCCAGCAGCTTGGGGTCGACTTACGAGCAGTACTTC
CDR3: CASSLGSTYEQYF

size: -
D: TRBD2
V: TRBV7-8
J: TRBJ2-1
DNA: TGTGCCAGCAGCTCCCAGAGGACTAGCGGGATTTACAATGAGCAGTTCTTC
CDR3: CASSSQRTSGIYNEQFF

size: -
D: -
V: TRBV11-2
J: TRBJ2-4
DNA: TGTGCCAGCAGCTTAGGGGGGCAGGGGATTTGGAACATTCAGTACTTC
CDR3: CASSLGGQGIWNIQYF

size: -
D: TRBD1
V: TRBV19
J: TRBJ1-1
DNA: TGTGCCAGTCGCGGGGGACAGGGGGCTATGGCTGAAGCTTTCTTT
CDR3: CASRGGQGAMAEAFF

size: -
D: -
V: TRBV24-1
J: TRBJ2-3
DNA: TGTGCCACCAGTGGCACTCTAGATACGCAGTATTTT
CDR3: CATSGTLDTQYF

size: -
D: TRBD1
V: TRBV25-1
J: TRBJ2-7
DNA: TGTGCCAGCCCCGACAGGGGCGCGTACTTC
CDR3: CASPDRGAYF

size: -
D: -
V: TRBV4-1
J: TRBJ1-2
DNA: TGCGCCAGCAGCCAAGAGCAGGGTATCGATGGCTACACCTTC
CDR3: CASSQEQGIDGYTF

size: -
D: -
V: TRBV7-2
J: TRBJ1-3
DNA: TGTGCCAGCAGCCTCCCTCGGGCCCGGGGGGACACCATATATTTT
CDR3: CASSLPRARGDTIYF

size: -
D: TRBD2
V: TRBV27
J: TRBJ2-7
DNA: TGTGCCAGCAGTTCCGGACTAGCGGCCCCCTACGAGCAGTACTTC
CDR3: CASSSGLAAPYEQYF

size: -
D: TRBD1
V: TRBV7-9
J: TRBJ2-5
DNA: TGTGCCAGCAGCTCAACAGGGGGCGGAAAGACCCAGTACTTC
CDR3: CASSSTGGGKTQYF

size: -
D: -
V: TRBV19
J: TRBJ1-2
DNA: TGTGCCAGTAGTATATCATATCGGGGGGACCGAGGGGGCTACACCTTC
CDR3: CASSISYRGDRGGYTF

size: -
D: -
V: TRBV2
J: TRBJ2-7
DNA: TGTGCCAGCGCGCGGGAGACAGGCGAGCAGTACTTC
CDR3: CASARETGEQYF

size: -
D: TRBD1
V: TRBV2
J: TRBJ2-2
DNA: TGTGCCAGCAGTGGAAGGACAGGGCGGACCGGGGAGCTGTTTTTT
CDR3: CASSGRTGRTGELFF

size: -
D: -
V: TRBV7-9
J: TRBJ1-2
DNA: TGTGCCAGCAGCGCCCCGGGGGAGGCTAACTATGGCTACACCTTC
CDR3: CASSAPGEANYGYTF

size: -
D: TRBD2
V: TRBV5-4
J: TRBJ2-5
DNA: TGTGCCAGCAGCTTGGGTCGGGGGGGAGAGACCCAGTACTTC
CDR3: CASSLGRGGETQYF

size: -
D: TRBD1
V: TRBV3-1/TRBV3-2
J: TRBJ1-1
DNA: TGTGCCAGCAGCCACAGTGCAGGGGGCTCGGAAGCTTTCTTT
CDR3: CASSHSAGGSEAFF

size: -
D: -
V: TRBV19
J: TRBJ2-1
DNA: TGTGCCAGCTCGCCAACTAGGACAATGAGCGGGGAGCAGTTCTTC
CDR3: CASSPTRTMSGEQFF

size: -
D: -
V: TRBV15
J: TRBJ1-6
DNA: TGTGCCACCAGCGGTCGGTCCGGCGGTTCACCCCTCCACTTT
CDR3: CATSGRSGGSPLHF

size: -
D: -
V: TRBV6-1
J: TRBJ1-1
DNA: TGTGCCAGCAGTGAAGTTCACGGGAGCACTGAAGCTTTCTTT
CDR3: CASSEVHGSTEAFF

size: -
D: -
V: TRBV18
J: TRBJ2-1
DNA: TGTGCCAGCTCACCACCGAACCCGGGTCCTAACAATGAGCAGTTCTTC
CDR3: CASSPPNPGPNNEQFF

size: once
D: TRBD2
V: TRBV3-1/TRBV3-2
J: TRBJ2-3
DNA: TGTGCCAGCAGCCAACTTCTGCTAGCGGGAGGGGGAGGAGATACGCAGTATTTT
CDR3: CASSQLLLAGGGGDTQYF

size: -
D: -
V: TRBV7-9
J: TRBJ1-2
DNA: TGTGCCAGCAGTCTGAATATTGGAGAATATGGCTACACCTTC
CDR3: CASSLNIGEYGYTF

size: -
D: TRBD1
V: TRBV15
J: TRBJ1-5
DNA: TGTGCCACCAGCAGAGGAGGGACAGGAGGACCTCAGCCCCAGCATTTT
CDR3: CATSRGGTGGPQPQHF

size: -
D: TRBD1
V: TRBV11-3
J: TRBJ2-1
DNA: TGTGCCAGCAGGATGGGACAGGTGTACAATGAGCAGTTCTTC
CDR3: CASRMGQVYNEQFF

size: once
D: -
V: TRBV6-5
J: TRBJ1-5
DNA: TGTGCCAGCACCAGGGGCGGAGGCCAGCCCCAGCATTTT
CDR3: CASTRGGGQPQHF

size: -
D: -
V: TRBV5-6
J: TRBJ2-5
DNA: TGTGCCAGCACCCGGGGTGGGCCCCAAGAGACCCAGTACTTC
CDR3: CASTRGGPQETQYF

size: -
D: TRBD2
V: TRBV11-3
J: TRBJ2-2
DNA: TGTGCCAGCAGCACAATCAGGGGACTAGGGGGAGCCGGGGAGCTGTTTTTT
CDR3: CASSTIRGLGGAGELFF

size: few
D: TRBD1
V: TRBV9
J: TRBJ2-3
DNA: TGTGCCAGCAGCACCACAGGGGCGGGCACAGATACGCAGTATTTT
CDR3: CASSTTGAGTDTQYF

size: -
D: TRBD2
V: TRBV9
J: TRBJ2-5
DNA: TGTGCCAGCAGCGCGAAGACCTGGTCCGGGGGGGCCGTGACCCAGTACTTC
CDR3: CASSAKTWSGGAVTQYF

size: -
D: -
V: TRBV2
J: TRBJ2-3
DNA: TGTGCCAGCGGCCACCTCGACGGGGTAGATACGCAGTATTTT
CDR3: CASGHLDGVDTQYF

size: -
D: TRBD2
V: TRBV7-2
J: TRBJ2-4
DNA: TGTGCCAGCAGCTGGACTAGTACCAAAAACATTCAGTACTTC
CDR3: CASSWTSTKNIQYF

size: -
D: TRBD1
V: TRBV5-6
J: TRBJ1-5
DNA: TGTGCCAGCAGCCCCTGGGGGACAGACATTTGGCCCCAGCATTTT
CDR3: CASSPWGTDIWPQHF

size: -
D: -
V: TRBV4-3
J: TRBJ1-1
DNA: TGCGCCAGCAGCCAAGATATTGGCAGTTCGAACACTGAAGCTTTCTTT
CDR3: CASSQDIGSSNTEAFF

size: -
D: TRBD1
V: TRBV6-5
J: TRBJ1-1
DNA: TGTGCCAGCAGTTATTCACTAGGGGGACAGGGGTTCGCTTTCTTT
CDR3: CASSYSLGGQGFAFF

size: -
D: -
V: TRBV30
J: TRBJ1-5
DNA: TGTGCCTGGAGTGCGGGGTCCAATCAGCCCCAGCATTTT
CDR3: CAWSAGSNQPQHF

size: -
D: -
V: TRBV10-1
J: TRBJ1-1
DNA: TGCGCCAGCAGGGACTCGATGAACACTGAAGCTTTCTTT
CDR3: CASRDSMNTEAFF

size: -
D: -
V: TRBV3-1/TRBV3-2
J: TRBJ2-2
DNA: TGTGCCAGCAGCCAAGTTTGGGGCTTGGACACCGGGGAGCTGTTTTTT
CDR3: CASSQVWGLDTGELFF

size: -
D: TRBD2
V: TRBV2
J: TRBJ2-3
DNA: TGTGCCAGCAGCCGCGGACTAGTCCTTAGCACAGATACGCAGTATTTT
CDR3: CASSRGLVLSTDTQYF

size: -
D: -
V: TRBV30
J: TRBJ1-3
DNA: TGTGCCTGGAGTGTGGGGCAGCTCGGAAACACCATATATTTT
CDR3: CAWSVGQLGNTIYF

size: -
D: TRBD2
V: TRBV5-1
J: TRBJ2-1
DNA: TGCGCCAGCAGCGGTCCGCTAGCGGGGGGTATGACCTACAATGAGCAGTTCTTC
CDR3: CASSGPLAGGMTYNEQFF

size: -
D: TRBD2
V: TRBV24-1
J: TRBJ2-3
DNA: TGTGCCACCAGCCTTTCCAAGCGGGGGCGGAGCACAGATACGCAGTATTTT
CDR3: CATSLSKRGRSTDTQYF

size: -
D: -
V: TRBV5-5
J: TRBJ1-1
DNA: TGTGCCAGCAGCTTATCATCCGACAGTGAAGCTTTCTTT
CDR3: CASSLSSDSEAFF

size: once
D: -
V: TRBV6-6
J: TRBJ1-3
DNA: TGTGCCAGCAGTTTCACAGGGCCTGGAAACACCATATATTTT
CDR3: CASSFTGPGNTIYF

size: -
D: -
V: TRBV5-1
J: TRBJ1-1
DNA: TGCGCCAGCAGCTTGGAACCCTTCGGACTGACTGAAGCTTTCTTT
CDR3: CASSLEPFGLTEAFF

size: -
D: TRBD1
V: TRBV29-1
J: TRBJ1-3
DNA: TGCAGCGTTGATACCGGGACAGGGGGAAACACCATATATTTT
CDR3: CSVDTGTGGNTIYF

size: -
D: TRBD1
V: TRBV13
J: TRBJ1-2
DNA: TGTGCCAGCAGCACTGGGACAGGAAACTATGGCTACACCTTC
CDR3: CASSTGTGNYGYTF

size: -
D: TRBD1
V: TRBV6-6
J: TRBJ1-2
DNA: TGTGCCAGCAGTTCCCCGGGACAGGGACTTCAAGGCTACACCTTC
CDR3: CASSSPGQGLQGYTF

size: -
D: -
V: TRBV4-3
J: TRBJ2-7
DNA: TGCGCCAGCAGCCAAACCCGGGACTCCTCCTACGAGCAGTACTTC
CDR3: CASSQTRDSSYEQYF